This T cell receptor (beta chain) was captured by sequencing in a study of control samples from healthy donors and cancer patients (dated by TCRdb to the early 2020s). Library preparation was by the immunoSEQ multiplex PCR assay. TCRdb took this table from immuneACCESS and kept in-frame rearrangements with V and J called. Such tables lack part of the clones; where checked against another copy, unresolved V genes explain under half of the gap, and the rest is unexplained. The sample table lists 85,000 to 100,000 clones, approximately 82% of them with a count of one. The ten largest clones add up to 1.5% to 2.5% of the sample. The CDR3 sequence holds 15 residues, the cysteine and phenylalanine included. The CDR3 DNA has 45 bases and is translated from base 1. CDR1 and CDR2, per the germline V gene, are SNHLY and FYNNEI. The V and J ends are trimmed by 7 bases and 5 bases, leaving 18 bases between them.

The table lists this clone with a few counts. This clone's antigen is unknown. Per-base quality was not reported, and no clone a single base away is much larger than it. The chain uses TRBV2 and TRBJ2-1, and possibly TRBD2, on 6 matching bases. This sequence was found in a man aged 60 to 75 in good health. The specimen sequenced was blood. For the CDR3, the sequence is CASTLRVLANNEQFF. The sequenced DNA is TGTGCCAGCACCCTACGGGTACTAGCAAACAATGAGCAGTTCTTC.